This TCR beta chain was retrieved from a study of cytomegalovirus exposure and HLA in healthy donors. This CDR3 is built from 14 residues. V gave up 0 bases and J gave up 1 base, with 7 bases separating them. CDR1 is SQVTM, CDR2 ANQGSEA, per germline. The PCR employed 60 Vbeta primers together with 13 Jbeta primers. The data were produced by immunoSEQ multiplex PCR, yet TCRdb's version contains in-frame clones alone and is incomplete. Found here are 130,000 or so clones, approximately 69% of them singletons; the top ten hold around 6.6%. V usage is TRBV29-1 and J usage is TRBJ2-1; D call uncertain. The material sequenced was PBMCs. The receptor was derived from a man aged 35-49 years in good health and CMV-seropositive. CDR3 amino acids: CSVEEAGSYNEQFF. The CDR3 DNA reads as TGCAGCGTTGAAGAGGCAGGATCCTACAATGAGCAGTTCTTC.